One T cell receptor beta chain is described in this entry. The CDR3 is 15 residues long. Germline-derived CDR1 and CDR2 are MNHNS and SASEGT. Donors had localized lung adenocarcinoma, a non-small cell lung cancer. One entry per CDR3 protein results from TCRdb running MiXCR on the PCR reads. The profile covers more than 9,000 distinct CDR3 sequences, with under 55% appearing a single time and 20% to 30% taken by the ten largest. This specimen comes from a study of CD4 and CD8 cells across lung adenocarcinoma regions. This sequence joins TRBV6-1 and TRBJ2-4; tentatively, D is TRBD1 or TRBD2 (5 bases each). The end of the DNA is better explained by TRBJ2-3, so the J call may be wrong. This TCR derives from a female donor with lung adenocarcinoma. The CD4 and CD8 labels of this study may be unreliable. Sequencing was carried out using CD8+ T cells from the margin of a lung tumor. Here the CDR3 DNA reads TGTGCCAGCAGGCCGGGGCTGGGAGCCAAAAACATTCAGTATTTT. Translation gives CASRPGLGAKNIQYF.